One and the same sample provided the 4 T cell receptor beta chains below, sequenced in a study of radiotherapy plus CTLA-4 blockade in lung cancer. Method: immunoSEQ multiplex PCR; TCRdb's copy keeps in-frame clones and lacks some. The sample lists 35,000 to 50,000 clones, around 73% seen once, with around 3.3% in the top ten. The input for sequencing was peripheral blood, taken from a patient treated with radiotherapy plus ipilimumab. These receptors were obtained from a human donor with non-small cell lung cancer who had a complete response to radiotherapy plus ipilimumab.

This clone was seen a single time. Written as DNA, the CDR3 is TGTGCCAGCAGTTACTCGGGGCCCCCCGGAAACATTCAGTACTTC. This encodes CASSYSGPPGNIQYF. The chain is built from TRBV6-5 and TRBJ2-4, with D perhaps TRBD1 (5 bases). There are 15 residues in the CDR3. V lost 0 bases to trimming and J lost 6 bases, with 12 bases between them. Germline V gene data show CDR1 as MNHEY and CDR2 as SVGAGI.

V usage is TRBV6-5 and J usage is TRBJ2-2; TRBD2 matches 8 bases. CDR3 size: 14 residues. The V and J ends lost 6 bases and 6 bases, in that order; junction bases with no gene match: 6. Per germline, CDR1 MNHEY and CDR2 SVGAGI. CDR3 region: CASRSGRGAGELFF. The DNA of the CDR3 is TGTGCCAGCAGGAGCGGGAGAGGAGCCGGGGAGCTGTTTTTT.

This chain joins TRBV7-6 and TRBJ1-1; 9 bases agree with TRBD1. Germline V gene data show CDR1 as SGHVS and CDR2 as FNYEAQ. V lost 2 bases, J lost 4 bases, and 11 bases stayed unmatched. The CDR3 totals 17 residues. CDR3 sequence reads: CASSLYPPGTGTTEAFF. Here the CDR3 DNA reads TGTGCCAGCAGCTTATACCCCCCCGGGACAGGGACCACTGAAGCTTTCTTT. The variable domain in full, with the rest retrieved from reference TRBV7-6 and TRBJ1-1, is GAGVSQSPRYKVTKRGQDVALRCDPISGHVSLYWYRQALGQGPEFLTYFNYEAQQDKSGLPNDRFSAERPEGSISTLTIQRTEQRDSAMYRCASSLYPPGTGTTEAFFGQGTRLTVV.

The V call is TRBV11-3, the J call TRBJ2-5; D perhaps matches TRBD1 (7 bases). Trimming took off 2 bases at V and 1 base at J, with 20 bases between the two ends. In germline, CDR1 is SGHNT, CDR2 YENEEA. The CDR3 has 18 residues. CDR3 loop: CASSLFGGQRFTQETQYF. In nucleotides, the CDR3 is TGTGCCAGCAGCTTATTCGGGGGACAGCGCTTTACCCAAGAGACCCAGTACTTC. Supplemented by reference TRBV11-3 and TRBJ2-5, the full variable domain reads EAGVVQSPRYKIIEKKQPVAFWCNPISGHNTLYWYLQNLGQGPELLIRYENEEAVDDSQLPKDRFSAERLKGVDSTLKIQPAELGDSAVYLCASSLFGGQRFTQETQYFGPGTRLLVL.